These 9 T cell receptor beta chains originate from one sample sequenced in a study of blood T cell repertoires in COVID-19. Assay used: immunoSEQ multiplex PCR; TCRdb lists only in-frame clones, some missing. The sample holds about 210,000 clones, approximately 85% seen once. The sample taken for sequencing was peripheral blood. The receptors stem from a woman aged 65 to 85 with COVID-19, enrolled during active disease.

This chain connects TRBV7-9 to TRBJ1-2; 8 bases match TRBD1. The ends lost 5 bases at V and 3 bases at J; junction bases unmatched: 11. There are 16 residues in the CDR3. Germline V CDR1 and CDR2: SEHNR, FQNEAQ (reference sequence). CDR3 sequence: CASSLGRAGGDYGYTF. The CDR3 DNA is TGTGCCAGCAGCCTTGGCCGAGCAGGGGGCGACTATGGCTACACCTTC.

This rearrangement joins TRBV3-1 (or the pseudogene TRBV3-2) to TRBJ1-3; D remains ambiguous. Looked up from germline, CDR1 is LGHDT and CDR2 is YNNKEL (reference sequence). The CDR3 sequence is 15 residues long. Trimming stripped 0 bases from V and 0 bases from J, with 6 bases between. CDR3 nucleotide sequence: TGTGCCAGCAGCCAAGACCTTAGCTCTGGAAACACCATATATTTT. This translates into CASSQDLSSGNTIYF.

The CDR3 DNA is TGTGCCAGCAGACGACAGGGGTATCAGCCCCAGCATTTT. This translates into CASRRQGYQPQHF. The rearrangement uses TRBV2 and TRBJ1-5; 8 nucleotides agree with TRBD1. Looked up from germline, CDR1 is SNHLY and CDR2 is FYNNEI. Losses at the gene ends were 6 bases for V and 5 bases for J; bases not matched to a gene: 3. The CDR3 is made up of 13 amino acids.

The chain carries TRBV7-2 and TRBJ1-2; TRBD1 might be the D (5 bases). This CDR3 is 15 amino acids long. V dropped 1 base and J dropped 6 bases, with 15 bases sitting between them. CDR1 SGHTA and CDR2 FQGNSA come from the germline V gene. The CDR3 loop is CASSLERDSYHGYTF. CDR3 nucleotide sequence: TGTGCCAGCAGCTTAGAACGGGACTCCTACCATGGCTACACCTTC.

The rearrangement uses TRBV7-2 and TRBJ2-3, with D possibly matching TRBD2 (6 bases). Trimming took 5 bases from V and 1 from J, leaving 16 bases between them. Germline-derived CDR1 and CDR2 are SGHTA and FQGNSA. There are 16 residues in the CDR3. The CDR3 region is CASSPRLGRRTDTQYF. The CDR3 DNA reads TGTGCCAGCAGCCCCAGACTAGGACGACGCACAGATACGCAGTATTTT.

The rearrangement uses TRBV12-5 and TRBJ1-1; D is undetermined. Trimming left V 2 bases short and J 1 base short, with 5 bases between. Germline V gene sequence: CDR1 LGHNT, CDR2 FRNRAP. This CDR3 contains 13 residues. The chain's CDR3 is CASGLHGNTEAFF. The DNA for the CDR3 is TGTGCTAGTGGTTTGCACGGGAACACTGAAGCTTTCTTT. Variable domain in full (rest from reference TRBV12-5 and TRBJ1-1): DARVTQTPRHKVTEMGQEVTMRCQPILGHNTVFWYRQTMMQGLELLAYFRNRAPLDDSGMPKDRFSAEMPDATLATLKIQPSEPRDSAVYFCASGLHGNTEAFFGQGTRLTVV.

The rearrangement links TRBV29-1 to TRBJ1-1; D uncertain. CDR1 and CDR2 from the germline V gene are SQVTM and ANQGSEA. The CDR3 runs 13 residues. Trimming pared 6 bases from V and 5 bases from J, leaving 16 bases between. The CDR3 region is CSVGWVGRTEAFF. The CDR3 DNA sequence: TGCAGCGTCGGTTGGGTGGGGAGGACTGAAGCTTTCTTT.

In nucleotides, the CDR3 is TGTGCCAGCAGTGATCGCCCCGGGACAGGGGGTGATTCACCCCTCCACTTT. Protein: CASSDRPGTGGDSPLHF. The chain has TRBV2 and TRBJ1-6, with 11 bases aligning to TRBD1. The V gene's germline CDR1 is SNHLY and CDR2 FYNNEI. J was trimmed by 8 bases and V by 3 bases; bases with no gene match: 9. There are 17 residues in the CDR3.

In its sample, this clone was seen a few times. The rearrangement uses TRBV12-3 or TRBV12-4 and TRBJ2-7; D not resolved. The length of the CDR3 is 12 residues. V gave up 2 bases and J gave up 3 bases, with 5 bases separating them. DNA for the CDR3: TGTGCCAGCAGTTTATACTTCTACGAGCAGTACTTC. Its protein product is CASSLYFYEQYF.